One and the same sample provided the 19 T cell receptor beta chains below, sequenced in a study of graft-versus-host responses after intestinal transplantation. Sequenced by immunoSEQ multiplex PCR; TCRdb stores in-frame clones only, minus some. The repertoire has more than 90,000 clones, approximately 95% of them found once; the top ten carry 0.4% to 0.6%. No antigens are known for them. The specimen was unstimulated CD8+ T cells sorted from spleen or lymph node cells, collected before intestinal transplant. These receptor sequences come from a human donor who received an intestinal transplant.

The rearrangement joins TRBV5-6 to TRBJ2-1; tentatively, D is TRBD2 (5 bases). Germline V gene sequence: CDR1 SGHDT, CDR2 YYEEEE. V lost 2 bases, J lost 10 bases, and 13 bases lay in between. CDR3 length: 13 amino acids. The CDR3 loop is CASSLMVRAEQFF. DNA for the CDR3: TGTGCCAGCAGCTTAATGGTGAGGGCCGAGCAGTTCTTC.

This chain joins TRBV5-1 and TRBJ2-1; TRBD1 aligns across 9 bases. This CDR3 spans 18 amino acids. The V segment lost 0 bases and the J segment 3 bases; nucleotides outside the gene matches: 10. Germline V lookup: CDR1 SGHRS, CDR2 YFSETQ. CDR3 in DNA: TGCGCCAGCAGCTTGGCCGAACCGGACAGGGGCTTCTACAATGAGCAGTTCTTC. Protein product: CASSLAEPDRGFYNEQFF.

The CDR3 loop reads CASSQEASGLYEQYF. The CDR3 DNA reads TGCGCCAGCAGCCAAGAGGCTAGCGGCCTCTACGAGCAGTACTTC. The chain recombines TRBV4-1 with TRBJ2-7; TRBD2 agrees at 7 bases. With 0 bases clipped from V and 3 bases from J, the junction kept 5 bases outside the gene matches. The CDR3 contains 15 residues. Germline V gives CDR1 MGHRA, CDR2 YSYEKL.

The chain couples TRBV7-8 to TRBJ1-2, with D possibly being TRBD1 (5 bases). The CDR3 is 16 amino acids. V lost 1 base, J lost 4 bases, and 16 bases lay in between. The germline V gene has CDR1 SGHVS and CDR2 FQNEAQ. The CDR3 DNA reads as TGTGCCAGCAGCTTAGGAGGGAGGCCCGGGGGCTATGGCTACACCTTC. Translated: CASSLGGRPGGYGYTF.

V usage is TRBV10-1 and J usage is TRBJ1-1; a weak D match, TRBD1 (5 bases). The germline V gene encodes CDR1 WNHNN and CDR2 SYGVQD (reference sequence). Trimming took off 4 bases at V and 7 bases at J, with 10 bases between the two ends. The CDR3 is made up of 12 amino acids. The CDR3 bases are TGCGCCAGCAGTGGAGACAGAATTGAAGCTTTCTTT. Translating it yields CASSGDRIEAFF.

The rearrangement links TRBV27 to TRBJ2-1; D is unclear. This CDR3 spans 12 amino acids. The V gene lost 5 bases and the J gene lost 7 bases, with 9 bases spanning the gap. Germline V gene lookup returns CDR1 MNHEY and CDR2 SMNVEV (reference sequence). Here the CDR3 reads CASSTGMNEQFF. The CDR3, as DNA: TGTGCCAGCAGTACGGGTATGAATGAGCAGTTCTTC.

This clone has only one observation. The CDR3 DNA is TGCGCCAGCGGCTCACAGGGGTGGAGCACCGGGGAGCTGTTTTTT. Its translation is CASGSQGWSTGELFF. This chain joins TRBV10-1 and TRBJ2-2, with 7 nucleotides matching TRBD1. The J segment lost 4 bases and the V segment lost 8 bases, leaving 10 bases of the junction unmatched. Per the germline V gene, CDR1 is WNHNN and CDR2 is SYGVQD (reference sequence). This CDR3 has 15 amino acids.

The V call is TRBV27, the J call TRBJ2-1, with TRBD2 identical over 12 bases. The V gene's germline CDR1 is MNHEY and CDR2 SMNVEV (reference sequence). The V and J ends lost 4 bases and 4 bases, in that order; junction bases with no gene match: 2. This CDR3 has 15 amino acids. The CDR3 sequence: CASSSGLAGYNEQFF. The CDR3, as DNA: TGTGCCAGCAGTTCTGGACTAGCGGGGTACAATGAGCAGTTCTTC.

V and J are TRBV6-5 and TRBJ2-7, with no clear D. CDR3 size: 14 residues. Deletions cut 0 bases from V and 4 bases from J, with 10 bases between. Germline V CDR1 and CDR2: MNHEY, SVGAGI. CDR3 loop: CASSYSTTAYEQYF. CDR3 coding DNA: TGTGCCAGCAGTTACTCGACAACGGCGTACGAGCAGTACTTC.

V and J are TRBV4-1 and TRBJ2-5, with 7 bases aligning to TRBD1. V was pared by 3 bases and J by 1 base, with 8 bases of the junction left unmatched. The V gene's germline CDR1 is MGHRA and CDR2 YSYEKL. This CDR3 is 16 amino acids long. CDR3 nucleotides: TGCGCCAGCAGCCACACTTCGGGGACAGCCCAAGAGACCCAGTACTTC. It codes for CASSHTSGTAQETQYF.

The chain carries TRBV5-6 and TRBJ2-5; unclear D gene. Germline V CDR1 and CDR2: SGHDT, YYEEEE. The CDR3 sequence is 15 residues long. Trimming left V 0 bases short and J 5 bases short, with 14 bases between. The CDR3, as DNA: TGTGCCAGCAGCTTGGCGGCTAGAATTGGCGAGACCCAGTACTTC. Its protein product is CASSLAARIGETQYF. Combining the CDR3 with reference TRBV5-6 and TRBJ2-5 gives the whole variable domain DAGVTQSPTHLIKTRGQQVTLRCSPKSGHDTVSWYQQALGQGPQFIFQYYEEEERQRGNFPDRFSGHQFPNYSSELNVNALLLGDSALYLCASSLAARIGETQYFGPGTRLLVL.

This clone appeared once. The V gene is TRBV15, the J gene TRBJ2-5; TRBD1 agrees at 9 bases. The CDR3 consists of 18 residues. In germline, CDR1 is LNHNV, CDR2 YYDKDF (reference sequence). The junction had 18 bases not matched to a gene; V was cut back by 3 bases and J by 7 bases. CDR3 residues: CATSSTGTGRRKFGTQYF. CDR3 nucleotide sequence: TGTGCCACCAGCAGTACCGGGACAGGGAGGCGAAAGTTCGGGACCCAGTACTTC.

This chain joins TRBV6-1 and TRBJ2-3; 8 nucleotides agree with TRBD2. The ends lost 2 bases at V and 5 bases at J; junction bases unmatched: 6. The CDR3 length is 15 residues. The germline CDR1 and CDR2 sequences are MNHNS and SASEGT. The CDR3 region has the DNA TGTGCCAGCAGTGAACGGGGGGGCAAGGGAGATACGCAGTATTTT. Protein sequence: CASSERGGKGDTQYF.

The rearrangement uses TRBV4-1 and TRBJ2-7, with TRBD1 matching 9 bases. Trimming cost V 4 bases and J 2 bases; bases outside gene matches: 9. CDR3 length: 16 amino acids. Germline CDR1 and CDR2: MGHRA and YSYEKL. The CDR3 region has the DNA TGCGCCAGCAGCCTGACAGAAGACAGGGGGACCTACGAGCAGTACTTC. It codes for CASSLTEDRGTYEQYF.

The chain uses TRBV5-4 and TRBJ2-1; TRBD1 matches 9 bases. Germline V gene sequence: CDR1 SGHNT, CDR2 YYREEE (reference sequence). The junction had 12 bases not matched to a gene; V was cut back by 3 bases and J by 8 bases. The CDR3 runs to 16 residues. CDR3 DNA sequence: TGTGCCAGCAGCTCGATCCCGGGACAGGGATTCGATGAGCAGTTCTTC. Protein sequence: CASSSIPGQGFDEQFF.

The chain links TRBV5-6 to TRBJ2-2, with a tentative D call TRBD1 (5 bases). The V gene's germline CDR1 is SGHDT and CDR2 YYEEEE. Trimming shortened V by 7 bases and J by 2 bases, and 9 bases separated the two germline ends. The CDR3 has 13 amino acids. This CDR3 reads CASLDRNTGELFF. CDR3 sequence (DNA): TGTGCCAGCCTTGACAGAAACACCGGGGAGCTGTTTTTT.

The CDR3 region is CASSEAGGYYEQYF. CDR3 DNA: TGTGCCAGCAGTGAAGCGGGAGGGTACTACGAGCAGTACTTC. This rearrangement joins TRBV2 to TRBJ2-7, with TRBD2 matching 7 bases. The length of the CDR3 is 14 residues. Germline CDR1 is SNHLY and CDR2 is FYNNEI. With 0 bases clipped from V and 3 bases from J, the junction kept 2 bases outside the gene matches.

J is TRBJ2-7 and V is TRBV13; 8 bases fit TRBD1. CDR1 is PRHDT, CDR2 FYEKMQ, per germline (reference sequence). Unmatched junction bases numbered 6, after V lost 5 bases and J lost 3 bases. The CDR3 has 14 residues. The CDR3 DNA sequence: TGTGCCAGCAGCCCGCCCGGACAGGGCTACGAGCAGTACTTC. It is translated as CASSPPGQGYEQYF. Complete variable domain (other parts from reference TRBV13 and TRBJ2-7): AAGVIQSPRHLIKEKRETATLKCYPIPRHDTVYWYQQGPGQDPQFLISFYEKMQSDKGSIPDRFSAQQFSDYHSELNMSSLELGDSALYFCASSPPGQGYEQYFGPGTRLTVT.

CDR3 sequence reads: CASSDHGGSSYNEQFF. The CDR3 DNA reads as TGTGCCAGCAGTGATCATGGGGGGAGCTCCTACAATGAGCAGTTCTTC. This chain connects TRBV6-4 to TRBJ2-1; possible D gene TRBD2, 6 bases. CDR3 length: 16 residues. V lost 3 bases and J lost 0, with 12 bases in between. Looked up from germline, CDR1 is MRHNA and CDR2 is SNTAGT.